These 6 T cell receptor beta chains share one sample of origin, sequenced in a study of T cell responses to AZD1222 COVID-19 vaccine. Method: immunoSEQ multiplex PCR; TCRdb's copy keeps in-frame clones and lacks some. This sample has around 190,000 clones; approximately 93% occur once, and the top ten carry 1.5% to 2%. Specimen: peripheral blood, collected 28 days after the second AZD1222 dose. These receptor sequences come from an adult who received the AZD1222 COVID-19 vaccine.

The genes are TRBV29-1 and TRBJ1-1; tentative D call: TRBD1 (5 bases). Trimming cost V 3 bases and J 3 bases, with 8 bases left between them. In germline, CDR1 is SQVTM, CDR2 ANQGSEA. The CDR3 is 12 residues long. This chain's CDR3 is CSVDRGDTEAFF. In DNA, the CDR3 is TGCAGCGTTGATAGGGGAGACACTGAAGCTTTCTTT.

V gene TRBV2 combines with J gene TRBJ1-2; 7 bases match TRBD1. The CDR3 covers 14 residues. The germline V gene encodes CDR1 SNHLY and CDR2 FYNNEI. With 7 bases clipped from V and 8 bases from J, the junction kept 13 bases outside the gene matches. The CDR3 nucleotides are TGTGCCAGCATCAGAAGGGGGCAGGGTGACGGCTACACCTTC. Translating gives CASIRRGQGDGYTF.

V and J are TRBV7-9 and TRBJ2-1; tentative D call: TRBD2 (5 bases). Germline CDR1 and CDR2: SEHNR and FQNEAQ (reference sequence). The CDR3 consists of 15 residues. Trimming took 3 bases from V and 5 from J, leaving 14 bases between them. The CDR3 spells CASSFGESGNNEQFF. CDR3 bases: TGTGCCAGCAGCTTCGGGGAGTCGGGAAACAATGAGCAGTTCTTC.

This chain uses TRBV2 with TRBJ2-1, with D tentatively TRBD1 (6 bases). Trimming shortened V by 4 bases and J by 3 bases, and 16 bases separated the two germline ends. The germline V gene has CDR1 SNHLY and CDR2 FYNNEI. The CDR3 is 16 residues long. The CDR3 loop reads CASSVEDSLSYNEQFF. The CDR3 DNA is TGTGCCAGCAGTGTTGAGGACAGCCTAAGCTACAATGAGCAGTTCTTC. Supplemented by reference TRBV2 and TRBJ2-1, the full variable domain reads EPEVTQTPSHQVTQMGQEVILRCVPISNHLYFYWYRQILGQKVEFLVSFYNNEISEKSEIFDDQFSVERPDGSNFTLKIRSTKLEDSAMYFCASSVEDSLSYNEQFFGPGTRLTVL.

The chain carries TRBV7-2 and TRBJ2-2; TRBD1 matches 11 bases. V was pared by 5 bases and J by 5 bases, with 7 bases of the junction left unmatched. Germline loops: CDR1 SGHTA, CDR2 FQGNSA. The CDR3 sequence is 16 residues long. DNA of the CDR3: TGTGCCAGCAGCCCTAAGGACAGGGGGCGAACCGGGGAGCTGTTTTTT. Its protein is CASSPKDRGRTGELFF.

The gene calls are TRBV7-8 and TRBJ2-7; either TRBD1 or TRBD2 may fit D (5 bases each). The V and J ends lost 8 bases and 6 bases respectively, with 20 bases between them. Germline V gives CDR1 SGHVS, CDR2 FQNEAQ. This CDR3 is 14 amino acids long. This CDR3 is CASGYSGTIFEQYF. In DNA form, the CDR3 reads TGTGCCAGCGGTTACTCCGGGACCATATTCGAGCAGTACTTC.